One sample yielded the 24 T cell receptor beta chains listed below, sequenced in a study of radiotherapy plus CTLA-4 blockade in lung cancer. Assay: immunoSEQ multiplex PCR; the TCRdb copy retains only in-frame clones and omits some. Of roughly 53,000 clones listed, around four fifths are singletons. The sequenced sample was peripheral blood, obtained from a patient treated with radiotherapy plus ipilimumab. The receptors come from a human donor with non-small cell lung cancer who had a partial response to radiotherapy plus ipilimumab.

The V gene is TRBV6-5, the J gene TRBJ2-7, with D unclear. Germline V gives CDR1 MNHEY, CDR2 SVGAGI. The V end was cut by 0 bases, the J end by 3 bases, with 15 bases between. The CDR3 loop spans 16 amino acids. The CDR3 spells CASSYSRSSGFYEQYF. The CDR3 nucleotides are TGTGCCAGCAGTTACTCGAGGTCTTCTGGGTTCTACGAGCAGTACTTC.

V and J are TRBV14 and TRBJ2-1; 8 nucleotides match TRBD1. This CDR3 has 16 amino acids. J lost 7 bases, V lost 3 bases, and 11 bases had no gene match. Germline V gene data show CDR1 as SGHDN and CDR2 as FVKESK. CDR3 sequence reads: CASSHLTGGRNNEQFF. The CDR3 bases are TGTGCCAGCAGCCATTTAACAGGGGGGCGTAATAATGAGCAGTTCTTC.

CDR3 region: CASSIQEGQPQHF. The CDR3, as DNA: TGTGCCAGTAGTATTCAAGAGGGTCAGCCCCAGCATTTT. This chain connects TRBV19 to TRBJ1-5; D uncertain. The CDR3 extends over 13 amino acids. Deletions cut 3 bases from V and 6 bases from J, with 9 bases between. CDR1 is LNHDA and CDR2 is SQIVND in the germline V gene (reference sequence). Combining the CDR3 with reference TRBV19 and TRBJ1-5 gives the whole variable domain DGGITQSPKYLFRKEGQNVTLSCEQNLNHDAMYWYRQDPGQGLRLIYYSQIVNDFQKGDIAEGYSVSREKKESFPLTVTSAQKNPTAFYLCASSIQEGQPQHFGDGTRLSIL.

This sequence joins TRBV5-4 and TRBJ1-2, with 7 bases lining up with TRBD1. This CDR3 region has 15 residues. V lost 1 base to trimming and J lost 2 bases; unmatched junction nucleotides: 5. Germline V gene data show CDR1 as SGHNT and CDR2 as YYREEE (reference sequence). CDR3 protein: CASSLYRGENYGYTF. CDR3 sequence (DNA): TGTGCCAGCAGCTTGTACAGGGGTGAGAACTATGGCTACACCTTC.

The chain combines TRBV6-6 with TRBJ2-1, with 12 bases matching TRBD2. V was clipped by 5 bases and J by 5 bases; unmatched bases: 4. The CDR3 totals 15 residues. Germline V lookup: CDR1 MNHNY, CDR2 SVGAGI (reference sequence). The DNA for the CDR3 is TGTGCCAGCAGTCTAGCGGGGGGGCCTGACAATGAGCAGTTCTTC. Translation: CASSLAGGPDNEQFF.

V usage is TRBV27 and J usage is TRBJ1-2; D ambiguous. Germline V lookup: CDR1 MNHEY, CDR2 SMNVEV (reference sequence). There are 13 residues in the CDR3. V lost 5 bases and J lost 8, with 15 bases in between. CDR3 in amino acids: CASSSSGVWGYTF. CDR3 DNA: TGTGCCAGCAGTAGTTCCGGGGTTTGGGGCTACACCTTC.

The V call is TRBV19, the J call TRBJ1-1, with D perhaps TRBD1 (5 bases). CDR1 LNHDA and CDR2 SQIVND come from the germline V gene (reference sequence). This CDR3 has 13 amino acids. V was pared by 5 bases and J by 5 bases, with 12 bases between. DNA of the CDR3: TGTGCCAGTAGTCAAAAGGGGTGGACTGAAGCTTTCTTT. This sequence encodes CASSQKGWTEAFF.

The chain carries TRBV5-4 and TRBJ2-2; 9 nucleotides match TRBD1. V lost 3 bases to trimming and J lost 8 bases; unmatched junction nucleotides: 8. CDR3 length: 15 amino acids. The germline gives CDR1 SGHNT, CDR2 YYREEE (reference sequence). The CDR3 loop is CASSSRTGAAGELFF. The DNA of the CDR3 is TGTGCCAGCAGCTCAAGGACAGGGGCGGCGGGGGAGCTGTTTTTT.

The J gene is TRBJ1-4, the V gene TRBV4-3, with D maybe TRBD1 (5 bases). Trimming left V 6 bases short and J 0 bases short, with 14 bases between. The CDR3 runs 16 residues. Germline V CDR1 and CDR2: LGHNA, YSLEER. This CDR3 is CASSRAGVATNEKLFF. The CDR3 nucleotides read TGCGCCAGCAGTCGTGCGGGGGTTGCAACTAATGAAAAACTGTTTTTT.

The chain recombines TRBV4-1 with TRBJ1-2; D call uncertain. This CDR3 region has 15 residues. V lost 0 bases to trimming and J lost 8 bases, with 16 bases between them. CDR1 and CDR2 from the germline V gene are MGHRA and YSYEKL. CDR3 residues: CASSQDRSLRSGYTF. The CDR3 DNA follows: TGCGCCAGCAGCCAAGATAGAAGTTTGCGAAGCGGCTACACCTTC.

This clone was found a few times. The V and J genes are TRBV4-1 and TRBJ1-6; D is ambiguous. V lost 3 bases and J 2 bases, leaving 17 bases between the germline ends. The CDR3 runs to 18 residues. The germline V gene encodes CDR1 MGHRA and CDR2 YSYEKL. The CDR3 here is CASSQTRMPGTYNSPLHF. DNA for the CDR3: TGCGCCAGCAGCCAGACCCGAATGCCGGGAACCTATAATTCACCCCTCCACTTT.

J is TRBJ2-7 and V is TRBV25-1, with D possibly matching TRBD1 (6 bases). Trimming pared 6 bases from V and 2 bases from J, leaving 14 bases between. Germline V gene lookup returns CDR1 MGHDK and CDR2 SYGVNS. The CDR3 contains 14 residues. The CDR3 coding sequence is TGTGCCAGCAGCGAAGGACAGTGGGCCTACGAGCAGTACTTC. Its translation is CASSEGQWAYEQYF.

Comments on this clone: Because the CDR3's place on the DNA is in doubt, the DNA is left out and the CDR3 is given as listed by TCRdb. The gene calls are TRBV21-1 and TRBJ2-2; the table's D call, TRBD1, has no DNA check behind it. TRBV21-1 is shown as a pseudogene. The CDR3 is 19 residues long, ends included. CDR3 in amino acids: CASSKWGQGASTNTGELFF.

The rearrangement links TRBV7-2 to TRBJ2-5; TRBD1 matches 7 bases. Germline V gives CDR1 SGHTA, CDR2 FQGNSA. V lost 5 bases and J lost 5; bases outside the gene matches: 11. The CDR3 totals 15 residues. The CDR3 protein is CASSLKQGLFETQYF. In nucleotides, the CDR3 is TGTGCCAGCAGCCTAAAACAGGGGCTTTTTGAGACCCAGTACTTC.

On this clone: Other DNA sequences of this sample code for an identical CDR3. CDR3 in DNA: TGTGCCAGCTCACCTAACTCCTACGAGCAGTACTTC. Its translation is CASSPNSYEQYF. This sequence joins TRBV18 and TRBJ2-7; no firm D call. The CDR3 extends over 12 amino acids. Trimming took off 3 bases at V and 0 bases at J, with 3 bases between the two ends. CDR1 is KGHSH, CDR2 LQKENI, per germline.

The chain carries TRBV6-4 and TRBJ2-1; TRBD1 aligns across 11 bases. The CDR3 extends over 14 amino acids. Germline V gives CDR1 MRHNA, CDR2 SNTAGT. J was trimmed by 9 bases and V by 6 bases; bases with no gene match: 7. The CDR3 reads CASSFRDRGFEQFF. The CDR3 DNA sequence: TGTGCCAGCAGCTTTAGGGACAGGGGGTTTGAGCAGTTCTTC.

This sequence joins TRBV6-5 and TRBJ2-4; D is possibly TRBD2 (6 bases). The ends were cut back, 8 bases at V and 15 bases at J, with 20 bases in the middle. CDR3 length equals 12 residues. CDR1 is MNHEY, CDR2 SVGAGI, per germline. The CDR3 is CASSEGAGRGYF. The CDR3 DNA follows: TGTGCCAGCTCCGAAGGGGCGGGACGCGGGTACTTC.

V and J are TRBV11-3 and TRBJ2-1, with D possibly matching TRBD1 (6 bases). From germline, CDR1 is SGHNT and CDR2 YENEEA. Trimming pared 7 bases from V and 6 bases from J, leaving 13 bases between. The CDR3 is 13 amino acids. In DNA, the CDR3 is TGTGCCAGCACCCTAACAGGGCGCAATGAGCAGTTCTTC. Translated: CASTLTGRNEQFF.

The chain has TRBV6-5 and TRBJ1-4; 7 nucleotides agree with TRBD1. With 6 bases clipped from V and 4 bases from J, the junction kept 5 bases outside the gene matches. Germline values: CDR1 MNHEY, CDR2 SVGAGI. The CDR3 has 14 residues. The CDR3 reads CASREGASNEKLFF. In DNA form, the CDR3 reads TGTGCCAGCAGGGAGGGGGCTAGTAATGAAAAACTGTTTTTT.

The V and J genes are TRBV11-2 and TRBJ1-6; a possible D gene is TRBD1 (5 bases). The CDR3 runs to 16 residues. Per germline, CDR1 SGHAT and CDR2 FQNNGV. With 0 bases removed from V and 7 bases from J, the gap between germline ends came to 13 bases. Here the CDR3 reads CASSLDQGALNSPLHF. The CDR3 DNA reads TGTGCCAGCAGCTTAGATCAAGGGGCGCTCAATTCACCCCTCCACTTT.

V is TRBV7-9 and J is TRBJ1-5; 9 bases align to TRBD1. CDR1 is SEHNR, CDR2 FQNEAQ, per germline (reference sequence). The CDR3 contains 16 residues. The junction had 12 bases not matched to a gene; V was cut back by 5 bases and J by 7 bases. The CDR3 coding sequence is TGTGCCAGCAGCCCGAACCCAGGGACAGGGAACCAGCCCCAGCATTTT. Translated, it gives CASSPNPGTGNQPQHF.

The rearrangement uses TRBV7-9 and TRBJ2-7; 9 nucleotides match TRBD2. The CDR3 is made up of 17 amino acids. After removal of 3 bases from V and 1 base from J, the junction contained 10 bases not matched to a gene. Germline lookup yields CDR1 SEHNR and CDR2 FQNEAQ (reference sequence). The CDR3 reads CASSLGGVAGVSYEQYF. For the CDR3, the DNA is TGTGCCAGCAGCTTGGGGGGCGTAGCGGGGGTTTCCTACGAGCAGTACTTC. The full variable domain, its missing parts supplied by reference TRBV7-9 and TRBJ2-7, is DTGVSQNPRHKITKRGQNVTFRCDPISEHNRLYWYRQTLGQGPEFLTYFQNEAQLEKSRLLSDRFSAERPKGSFSTLEIQRTEQGDSAMYLCASSLGGVAGVSYEQYFGPGTRLTVT.

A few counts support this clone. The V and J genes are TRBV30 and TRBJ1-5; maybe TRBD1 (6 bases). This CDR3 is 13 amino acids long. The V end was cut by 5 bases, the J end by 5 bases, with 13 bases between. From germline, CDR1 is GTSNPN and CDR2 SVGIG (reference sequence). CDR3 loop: CAWSRDIYQPQHF. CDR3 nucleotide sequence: TGTGCCTGGTCCCGGGACATTTATCAGCCCCAGCATTTT.

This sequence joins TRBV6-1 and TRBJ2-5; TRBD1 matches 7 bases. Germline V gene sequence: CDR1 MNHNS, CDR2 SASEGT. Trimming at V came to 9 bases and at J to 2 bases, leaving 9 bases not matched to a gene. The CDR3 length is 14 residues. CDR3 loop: CASRTGQKQETQYF. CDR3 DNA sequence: TGTGCCAGTAGAACGGGACAGAAGCAAGAGACCCAGTACTTC.